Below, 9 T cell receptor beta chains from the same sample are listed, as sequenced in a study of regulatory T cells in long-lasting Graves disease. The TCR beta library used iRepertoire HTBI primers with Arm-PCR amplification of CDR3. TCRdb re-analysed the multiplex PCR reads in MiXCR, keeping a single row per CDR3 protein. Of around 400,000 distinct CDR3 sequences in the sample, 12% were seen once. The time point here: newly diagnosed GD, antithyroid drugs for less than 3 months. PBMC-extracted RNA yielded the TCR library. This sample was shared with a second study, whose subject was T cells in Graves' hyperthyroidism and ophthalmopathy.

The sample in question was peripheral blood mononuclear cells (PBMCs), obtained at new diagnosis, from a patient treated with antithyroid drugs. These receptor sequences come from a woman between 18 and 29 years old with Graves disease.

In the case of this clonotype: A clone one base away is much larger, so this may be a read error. CDR3 sequence reads: CSLRTGSLYGYTF. The CDR3 coding sequence is TGCAGCCTTCGGACAGGGAGTCTCTATGGCTACACCTTC. The chain employs TRBV29-1 and TRBJ1-2; 8 bases are shared with TRBD1. The ends lost 8 bases at V and 4 bases at J; junction bases unmatched: 9. The CDR3 extends over 13 amino acids. Germline values: CDR1 SQVTM, CDR2 ANQGSEA. The variable domain in full, with the rest retrieved from reference TRBV29-1 and TRBJ1-2, is SAVISQKPSRDICQRGTSLTIQCQVDSQVTMMFWYRQQPGQSLTLIATANQGSEATYESGFVIDKFPISRPNLTFSTLTVSNMSPEDSSIYLCSLRTGSLYGYTFGSGTRLTVV.

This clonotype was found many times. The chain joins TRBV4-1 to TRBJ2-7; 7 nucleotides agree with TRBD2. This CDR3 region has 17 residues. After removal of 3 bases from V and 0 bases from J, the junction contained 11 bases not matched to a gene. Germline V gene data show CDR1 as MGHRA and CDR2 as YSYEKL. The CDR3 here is CASSQKKSGTSSYEQYF. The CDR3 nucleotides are TGCGCCAGCAGCCAGAAAAAAAGCGGGACGAGCTCCTACGAGCAGTACTTC.

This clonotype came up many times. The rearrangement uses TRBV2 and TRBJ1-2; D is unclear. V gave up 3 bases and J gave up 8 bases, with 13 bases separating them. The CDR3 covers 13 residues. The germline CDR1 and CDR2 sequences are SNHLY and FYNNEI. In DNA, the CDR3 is TGTGCCAGCAGTGAGAACCTCCGGGGAGGCTACACCTTC. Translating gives CASSENLRGGYTF.

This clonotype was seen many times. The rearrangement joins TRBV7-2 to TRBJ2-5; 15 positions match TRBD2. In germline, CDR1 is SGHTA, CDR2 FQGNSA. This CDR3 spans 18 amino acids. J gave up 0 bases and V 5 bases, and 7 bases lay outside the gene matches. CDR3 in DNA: TGTGCCAGCAGCAGGACTAGCGGGGGGGAGGGGTACCAAGAGACCCAGTACTTC. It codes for CASSRTSGGEGYQETQYF.

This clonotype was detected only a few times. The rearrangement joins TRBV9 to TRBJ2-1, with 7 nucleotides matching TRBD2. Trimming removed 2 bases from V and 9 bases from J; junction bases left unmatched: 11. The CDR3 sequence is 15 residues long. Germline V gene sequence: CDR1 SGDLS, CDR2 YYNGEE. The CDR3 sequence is CASSVLSGRAGEQFF. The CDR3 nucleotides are TGTGCCAGCAGCGTGCTTAGCGGGCGCGCCGGTGAGCAGTTCTTC.

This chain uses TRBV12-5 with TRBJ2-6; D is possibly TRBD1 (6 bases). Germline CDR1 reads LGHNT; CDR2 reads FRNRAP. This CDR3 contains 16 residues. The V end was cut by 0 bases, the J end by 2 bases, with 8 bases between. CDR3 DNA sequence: TGTGCTAGTGGTTTGGTAAACAGGGCTGGGGCCAACGTCCTGACTTTC. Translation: CASGLVNRAGANVLTF.

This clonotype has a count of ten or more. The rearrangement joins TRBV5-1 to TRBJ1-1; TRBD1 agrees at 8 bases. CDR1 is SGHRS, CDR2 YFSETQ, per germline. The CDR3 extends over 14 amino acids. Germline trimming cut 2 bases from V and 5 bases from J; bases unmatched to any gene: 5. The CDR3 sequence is CASSFPGGRTEAFF. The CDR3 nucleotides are TGCGCCAGCAGCTTTCCAGGGGGCAGAACTGAAGCTTTCTTT.

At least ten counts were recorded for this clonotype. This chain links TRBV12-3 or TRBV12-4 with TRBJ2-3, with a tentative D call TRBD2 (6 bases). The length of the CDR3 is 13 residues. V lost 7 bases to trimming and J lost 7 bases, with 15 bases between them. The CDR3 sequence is CASTKPRGNTQYF. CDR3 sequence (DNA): TGTGCCAGCACCAAACCCCGGGGGAATACGCAGTATTTT.

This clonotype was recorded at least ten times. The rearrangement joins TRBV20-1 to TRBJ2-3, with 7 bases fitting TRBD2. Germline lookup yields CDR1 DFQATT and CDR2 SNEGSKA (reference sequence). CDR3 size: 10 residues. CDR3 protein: CSAGPDTQYF. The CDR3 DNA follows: TGCTCAGCGGGGCCGGATACGCAGTATTTT.